This T cell receptor beta chain was observed in a study of blood T cell repertoires in COVID-19. In the study overall: Acute and convalescent COVID-19 specimens originated in the United States, Italy and Spain. T cells, B-cell-depleted T cells, or PBMCs supplied cDNA or gDNA.

The authors' processing: From reference gene primer amplification, estimates of nucleated cell counts were derived. Sequencing was performed with immunoSEQ multiplex PCR; in TCRdb, only in-frame clones are kept and a portion is missing. V, J and clone size were drawn from that table, and D and trimming were deduced from the DNA. The repertoire consists of tens of thousands of clones, with around 75% occurring once and the leading ten covering under 25%. The CDR3 sequence is 15 residues long. J lost 3 bases, V lost 5 bases, and 9 bases had no gene match. The germline gives CDR1 MDHEN, CDR2 SYDVKM. Material for sequencing was peripheral blood. The V call is TRBV28, the J call TRBJ1-2, with 7 bases matching TRBD1. The receptor's source is a man aged 65 to 79 with acute or convalescent COVID-19. The CDR3 region has the DNA TGTGCCAGCAGTGCCACCGGTGGGACAGACTATGGCTACACCTTC. Amino acid sequence: CASSATGGTDYGYTF.